This T cell receptor beta chain was captured in a study of T cells expressing NK-cell markers. Study as a whole: The authors derived TCR beta repertoires from sorted CD3+CD56+NKG2C+, CD3+CD56+NKG2C- and CD3+CD56-NKG2C+ T cells. Eight donors were sequenced, seven testing HCMV-seropositive and one testing seronegative.

Study findings and constraints: These clonotypes additionally ranked first within the CD3+CD56-NKG2C+ fraction of a few donors.

UMI-tagged 5'RACE template switching yielded the TCR beta cDNA. Reanalyzing the 5' RACE reads, TCRdb keeps one entry per CDR3 protein, without DNA. Its clone listing holds 350,000 to 400,000 distinct CDR3 sequences. On this clonotype itself: The antigen is undetermined.

The TCR originated in a woman aged 45 to 65 in good health. Sample: blood T cells: a sorted CD56 or NKG2C T cell subset, CD4+ or CD8+ T cells, or bulk PBMC T cells (not recorded which).

This chain's CDR3 is CASSSLSGKGSGANVLTF. V and J are TRBV5-1 and TRBJ2-6; TCRdb names TRBD1, which stays unverified in the absence of DNA. The CDR3 sequence is 18 residues long. CDR1 is SGHRS and CDR2 is YFSETQ in the germline V gene.